What follows is one T cell receptor beta chain and its context. Germline CDR1 SGHDN, CDR2 FVKESK. Trimming shortened V by 5 bases and J by 8 bases, and 19 bases separated the two germline ends. The CDR3 contains 15 residues. Preparation of the TCRbeta library used unique molecular identifiers. In TCRdb, the PCR reads were re-called with MiXCR into one record per CDR3 protein. The top ten hold 25% to 30% of the sample, which has some 450,000 distinct CDR3 sequences, about 40% seen once. These data are taken from a study of T-cell reconstitution after alpha-beta-depleted transplantation in children. The material sequenced was PBMCs, taken before TCRalphabeta/CD19-depleted stem cell transplant. The rearrangement joins TRBV14 to TRBJ2-1, with a possible D match to TRBD1 (5 bases). This sequence was found in a girl aged 2-10 years with aplastic anemia, due to receive a stem cell transplant. CDR3 coding DNA: TGTGCCAGCAGCACACAAAGGCAGGGCTGGGATGAGCAGTTCTTC. It codes for CASSTQRQGWDEQFF.